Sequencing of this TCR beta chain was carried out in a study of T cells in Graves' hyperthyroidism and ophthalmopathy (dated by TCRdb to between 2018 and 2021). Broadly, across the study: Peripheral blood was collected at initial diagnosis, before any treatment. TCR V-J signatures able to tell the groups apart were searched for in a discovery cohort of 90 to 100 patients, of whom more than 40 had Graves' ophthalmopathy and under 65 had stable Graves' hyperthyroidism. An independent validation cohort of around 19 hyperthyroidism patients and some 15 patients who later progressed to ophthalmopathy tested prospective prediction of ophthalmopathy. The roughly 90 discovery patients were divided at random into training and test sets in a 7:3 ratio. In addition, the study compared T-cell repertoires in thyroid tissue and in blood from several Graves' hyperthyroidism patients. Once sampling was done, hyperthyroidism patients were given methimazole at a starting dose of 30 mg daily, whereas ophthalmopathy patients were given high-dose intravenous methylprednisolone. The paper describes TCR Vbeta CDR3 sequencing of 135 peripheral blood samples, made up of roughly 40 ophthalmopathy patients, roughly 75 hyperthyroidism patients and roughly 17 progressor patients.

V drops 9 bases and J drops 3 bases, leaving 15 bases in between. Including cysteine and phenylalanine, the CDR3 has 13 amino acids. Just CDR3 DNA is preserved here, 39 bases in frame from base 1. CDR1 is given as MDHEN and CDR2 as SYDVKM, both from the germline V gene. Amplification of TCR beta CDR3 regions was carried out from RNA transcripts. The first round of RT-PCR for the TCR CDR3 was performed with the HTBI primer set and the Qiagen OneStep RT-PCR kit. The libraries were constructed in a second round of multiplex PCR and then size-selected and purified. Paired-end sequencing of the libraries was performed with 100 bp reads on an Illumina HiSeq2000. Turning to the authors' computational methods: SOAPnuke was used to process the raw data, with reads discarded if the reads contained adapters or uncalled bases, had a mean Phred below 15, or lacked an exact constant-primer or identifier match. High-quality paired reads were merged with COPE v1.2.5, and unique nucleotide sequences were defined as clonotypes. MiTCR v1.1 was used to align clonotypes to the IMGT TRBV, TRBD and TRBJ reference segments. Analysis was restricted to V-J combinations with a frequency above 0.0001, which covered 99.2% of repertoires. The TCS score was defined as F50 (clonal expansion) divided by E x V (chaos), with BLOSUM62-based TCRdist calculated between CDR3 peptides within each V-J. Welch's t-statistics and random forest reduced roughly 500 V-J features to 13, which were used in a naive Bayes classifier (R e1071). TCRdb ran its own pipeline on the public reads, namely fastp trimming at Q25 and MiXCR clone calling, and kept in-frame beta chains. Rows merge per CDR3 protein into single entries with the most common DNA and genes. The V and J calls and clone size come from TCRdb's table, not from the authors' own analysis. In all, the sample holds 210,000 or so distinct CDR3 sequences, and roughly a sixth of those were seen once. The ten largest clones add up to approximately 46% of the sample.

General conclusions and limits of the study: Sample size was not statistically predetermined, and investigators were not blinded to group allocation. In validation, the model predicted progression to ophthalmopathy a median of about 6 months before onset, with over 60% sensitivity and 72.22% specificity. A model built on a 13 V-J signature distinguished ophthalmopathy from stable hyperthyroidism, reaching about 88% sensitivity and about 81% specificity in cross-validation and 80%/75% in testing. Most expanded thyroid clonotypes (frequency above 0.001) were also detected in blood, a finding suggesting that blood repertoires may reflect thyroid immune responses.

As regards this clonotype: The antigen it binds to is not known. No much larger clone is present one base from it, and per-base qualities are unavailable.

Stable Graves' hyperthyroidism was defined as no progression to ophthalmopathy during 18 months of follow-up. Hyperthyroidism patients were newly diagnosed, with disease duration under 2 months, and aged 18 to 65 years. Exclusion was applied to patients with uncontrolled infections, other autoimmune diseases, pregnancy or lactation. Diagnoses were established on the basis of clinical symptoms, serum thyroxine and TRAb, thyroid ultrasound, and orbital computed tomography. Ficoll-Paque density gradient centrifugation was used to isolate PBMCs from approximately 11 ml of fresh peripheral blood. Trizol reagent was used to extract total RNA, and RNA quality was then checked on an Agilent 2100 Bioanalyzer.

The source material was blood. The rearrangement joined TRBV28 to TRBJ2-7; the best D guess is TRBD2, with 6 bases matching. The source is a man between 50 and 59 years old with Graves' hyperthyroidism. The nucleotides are TGTGCCAGTACCCGGGGCGGGAACTACGAGCAGTACTTC. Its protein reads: CASTRGGNYEQYF.